This T cell receptor (beta chain) was captured by sequencing in a study of shared clonotypes between healthy human individuals. The germline gives CDR1 SGHAT, CDR2 FQNNGV. V was cut by 4 bases and J by 8 bases, with 20 bases left in between. This CDR3 contains 15 residues. This clone was counted a few times. Its antigen is not identified. Study-wide points: Unshared clonotypes carried lower generation probabilities than those common to all four donors.

TCRdb keeps only in-frame clones here, not all; method: immunoSEQ multiplex PCR. The sample lists about 1 million clones; under 80% were seen once. This TCR was sampled from a man in his late teens or twenties in good health. The chain employs TRBV11-2 and TRBJ1-2; maybe TRBD1 (5 bases). Sequencing used memory CD4+ T cells sorted from blood. Described subset: CD45RA-negative fraction. The DNA for the CDR3 is TGTGCCAGCAGCTCGTCCGACAGAGGAGAACGCGGCTACACCTTC. As protein: CASSSSDRGERGYTF.